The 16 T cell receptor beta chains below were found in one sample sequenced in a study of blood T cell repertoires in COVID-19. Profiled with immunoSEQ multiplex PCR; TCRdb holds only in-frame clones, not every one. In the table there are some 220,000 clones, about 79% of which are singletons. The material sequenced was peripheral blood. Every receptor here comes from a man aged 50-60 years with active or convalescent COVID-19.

As DNA, the CDR3 is TGTGCCAGCAGCTTCTCGGCGGGGGGCTCCAGAGATACGCAGTATTTT. It encodes CASSFSAGGSRDTQYF. V gene TRBV7-3 combines with J gene TRBJ2-3; TRBD2 matches 8 bases. The germline gives CDR1 SGHTA, CDR2 FQGTGA. This CDR3 comprises 16 residues. V was pared by 3 bases and J by 5 bases, with 10 bases of the junction left unmatched.

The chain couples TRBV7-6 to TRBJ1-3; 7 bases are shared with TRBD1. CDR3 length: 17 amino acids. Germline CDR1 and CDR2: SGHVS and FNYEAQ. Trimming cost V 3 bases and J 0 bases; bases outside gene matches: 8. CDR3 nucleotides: TGTGCCAGCAGCTTCCAGGGACAGCCGAGCTCTGGAAACACCATATATTTT. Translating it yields CASSFQGQPSSGNTIYF.

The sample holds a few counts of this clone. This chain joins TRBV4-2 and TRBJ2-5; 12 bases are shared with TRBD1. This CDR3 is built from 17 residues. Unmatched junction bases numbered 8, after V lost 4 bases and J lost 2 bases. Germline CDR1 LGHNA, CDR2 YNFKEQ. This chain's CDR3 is CASSPTGTGGLQETQYF. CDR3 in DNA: TGTGCCAGCAGCCCTACCGGGACAGGGGGCTTACAAGAGACCCAGTACTTC.

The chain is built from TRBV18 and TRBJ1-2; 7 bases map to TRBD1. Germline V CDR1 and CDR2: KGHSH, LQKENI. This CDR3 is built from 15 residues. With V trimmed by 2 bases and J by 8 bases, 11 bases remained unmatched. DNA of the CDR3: TGTGCCAGCTCACCAATTACCGGGACAGTGGAAGGCTACACCTTC. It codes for CASSPITGTVEGYTF. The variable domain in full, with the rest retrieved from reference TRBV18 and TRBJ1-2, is NAGVMQNPRHLVRRRGQEARLRCSPMKGHSHVYWYRQLPEEGLKFMVYLQKENIIDESGMPKERFSAEFPKEGPSILRIQQVVRGDSAAYFCASSPITGTVEGYTFGSGTRLTVV.

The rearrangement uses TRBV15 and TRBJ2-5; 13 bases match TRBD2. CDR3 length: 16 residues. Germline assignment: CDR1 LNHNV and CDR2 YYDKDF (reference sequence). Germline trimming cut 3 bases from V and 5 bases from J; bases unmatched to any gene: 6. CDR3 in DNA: TGTGCCACCAGCAGCGGACTAGCGGGAGATCGTGAGACCCAGTACTTC. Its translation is CATSSGLAGDRETQYF. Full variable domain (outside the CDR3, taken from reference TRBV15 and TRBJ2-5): DAMVIQNPRYQVTQFGKPVTLSCSQTLNHNVMYWYQQKSSQAPKLLFHYYDKDFNNEADTPDNFQSRRPNTSFCFLDIRSPGLGDTAMYLCATSSGLAGDRETQYFGPGTRLLVL.

Here the CDR3 DNA reads TGCAGCGTTGGAGAGGCCAACACTGAAGCTTTCTTT. Protein product: CSVGEANTEAFF. V usage is TRBV29-1 and J usage is TRBJ1-1; no clear D. CDR1 and CDR2 from the germline V gene are SQVTM and ANQGSEA. Deletions cut 4 bases from V and 2 bases from J, with 8 bases between. This CDR3 has 12 amino acids. The full variable domain, with the rest looked up from reference TRBV29-1 and TRBJ1-1, is SAVISQKPSRDICQRGTSLTIQCQVDSQVTMMFWYRQQPGQSLTLIATANQGSEATYESGFVIDKFPISRPNLTFSTLTVSNMSPEDSSIYLCSVGEANTEAFFGQGTRLTVV.

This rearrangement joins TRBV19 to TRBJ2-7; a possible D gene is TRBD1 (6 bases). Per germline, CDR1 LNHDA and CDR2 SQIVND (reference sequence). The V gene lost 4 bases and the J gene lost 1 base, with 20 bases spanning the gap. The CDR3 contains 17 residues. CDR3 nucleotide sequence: TGTGCCAGTAGTACCCAACACGGACAGCGGATTTCCTACGAGCAGTACTTC. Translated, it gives CASSTQHGQRISYEQYF.

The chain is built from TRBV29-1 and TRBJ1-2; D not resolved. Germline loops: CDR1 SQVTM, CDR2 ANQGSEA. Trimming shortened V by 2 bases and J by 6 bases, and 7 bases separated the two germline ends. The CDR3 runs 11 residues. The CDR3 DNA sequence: TGCAGCGTTGAAAGCACAGATGGCTACACCTTC. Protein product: CSVESTDGYTF.

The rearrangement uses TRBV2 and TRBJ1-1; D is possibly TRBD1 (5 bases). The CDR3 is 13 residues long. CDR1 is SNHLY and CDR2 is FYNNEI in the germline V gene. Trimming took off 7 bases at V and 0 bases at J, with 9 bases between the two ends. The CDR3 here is CASKGALNTEAFF. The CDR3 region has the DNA TGTGCCAGCAAAGGGGCCCTGAACACTGAAGCTTTCTTT.

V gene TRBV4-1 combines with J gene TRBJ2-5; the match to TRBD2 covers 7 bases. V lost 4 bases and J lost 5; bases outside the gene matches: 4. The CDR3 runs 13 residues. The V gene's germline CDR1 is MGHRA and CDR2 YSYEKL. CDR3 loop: CASSPGGRETQYF. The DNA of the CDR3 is TGCGCCAGCAGCCCCGGGGGGAGGGAGACCCAGTACTTC.

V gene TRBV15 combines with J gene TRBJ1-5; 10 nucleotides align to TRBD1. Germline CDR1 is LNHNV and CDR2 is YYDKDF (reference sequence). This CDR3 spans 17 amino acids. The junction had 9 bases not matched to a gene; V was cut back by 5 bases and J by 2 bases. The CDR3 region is CATSSGTGVKGNQPQHF. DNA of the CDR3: TGTGCCACCAGCTCCGGGACAGGGGTTAAGGGCAATCAGCCCCAGCATTTT.

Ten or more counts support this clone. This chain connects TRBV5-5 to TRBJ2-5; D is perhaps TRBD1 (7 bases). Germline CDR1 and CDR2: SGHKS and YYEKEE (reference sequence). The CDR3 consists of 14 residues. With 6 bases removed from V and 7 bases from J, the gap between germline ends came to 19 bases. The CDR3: CASTEYRGGGTQYF. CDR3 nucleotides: TGTGCCAGCACCGAATACAGGGGAGGTGGGACCCAGTACTTC.

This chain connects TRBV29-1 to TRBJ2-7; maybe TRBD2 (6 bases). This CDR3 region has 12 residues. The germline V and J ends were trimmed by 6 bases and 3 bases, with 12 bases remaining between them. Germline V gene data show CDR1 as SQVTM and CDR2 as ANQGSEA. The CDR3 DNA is TGCAGCGTGACGGGGACTTTCTACGAGCAGTACTTC. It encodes CSVTGTFYEQYF.

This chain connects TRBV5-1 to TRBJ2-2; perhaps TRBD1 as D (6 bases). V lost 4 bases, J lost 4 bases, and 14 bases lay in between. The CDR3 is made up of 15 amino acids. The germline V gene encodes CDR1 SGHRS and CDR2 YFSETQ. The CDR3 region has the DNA TGCGCCAGCAGCCCTGAGACAGGAAGCACCGGGGAGCTGTTTTTT. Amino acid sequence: CASSPETGSTGELFF.

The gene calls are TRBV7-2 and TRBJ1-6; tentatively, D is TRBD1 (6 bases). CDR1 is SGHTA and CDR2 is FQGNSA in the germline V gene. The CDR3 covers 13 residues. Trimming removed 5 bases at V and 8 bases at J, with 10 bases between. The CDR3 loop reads CASSNRQDSPLHF. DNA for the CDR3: TGTGCCAGCAGCAACAGACAGGATTCACCCCTCCACTTT.

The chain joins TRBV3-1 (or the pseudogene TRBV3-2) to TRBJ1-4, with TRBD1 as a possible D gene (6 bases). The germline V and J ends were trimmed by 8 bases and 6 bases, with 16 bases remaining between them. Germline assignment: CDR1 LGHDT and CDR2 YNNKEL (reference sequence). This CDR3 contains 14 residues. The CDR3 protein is CASSGQTTYEKLFF. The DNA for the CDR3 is TGTGCCAGCTCCGGACAGACGACTTATGAAAAACTGTTTTTT.